The 30 T cell receptor beta chains listed next were all sequenced from one sample in a study of technical replicates of blood from several donors. Assay used: immunoSEQ multiplex PCR; TCRdb lists only in-frame clones, some missing. The sample contains 65,000 to 80,000 clones, about 97% of which appear only once. The specimen was T cells isolated from PBMCs. The receptors here all came from a human donor in good health.

J is TRBJ2-7 and V is TRBV2; no firm D call. V gave up 8 bases and J gave up 0 bases, with 5 bases separating them. The CDR3 extends over 11 amino acids. The germline gives CDR1 SNHLY, CDR2 FYNNEI. The CDR3 region has the DNA TGTGCCAGCCACAACTCCTACGAGCAGTACTTC. This gives the protein CASHNSYEQYF. The full variable domain, rest sourced from reference TRBV2 and TRBJ2-7, is EPEVTQTPSHQVTQMGQEVILRCVPISNHLYFYWYRQILGQKVEFLVSFYNNEISEKSEIFDDQFSVERPDGSNFTLKIRSTKLEDSAMYFCASHNSYEQYFGPGTRLTVT.

This chain uses TRBV18 with TRBJ2-7; D perhaps matches TRBD1 (5 bases). The germline V gene encodes CDR1 KGHSH and CDR2 LQKENI. Between the trimmed V and J ends, which lost 3 bases and 5 bases, there was a span of 14 bases. The CDR3 loop spans 14 amino acids. This chain's CDR3 is CASSPSGNQNEQYF. CDR3 in DNA: TGTGCCAGCTCACCCTCAGGGAATCAAAACGAGCAGTACTTC.

The V and J genes are TRBV6-5 and TRBJ1-5; D ambiguous. Germline loops: CDR1 MNHEY, CDR2 SVGAGI. Trimming removed 0 bases at V and 7 bases at J, with 7 bases between. The CDR3 totals 13 residues. CDR3 DNA sequence: TGTGCCAGCAGTTACTCGGAGGGCCAGCCCCAGCATTTT. This gives the protein CASSYSEGQPQHF.

The chain recombines TRBV5-8 with TRBJ1-1, with TRBD1 matching over 7 bases. This CDR3 is built from 13 residues. The V gene's germline CDR1 is SGHTS and CDR2 YDEGEE. Trimming took 3 bases from V and 5 from J; bases not matched to a gene: 4. The CDR3 region has the DNA TGTGCCAGCAGCTACAGGGGTGCGACTGAAGCTTTCTTT. Encoded protein: CASSYRGATEAFF.

The rearrangement uses TRBV28 and TRBJ2-7, with 9 nucleotides matching TRBD1. The V gene's germline CDR1 is MDHEN and CDR2 SYDVKM. CDR3 size: 17 residues. J was trimmed by 1 base and V by 7 bases; bases with no gene match: 14. The CDR3 bases are TGTGCCAGCACCCCTTACCCGACAGGGGGTGATTCCTACGAGCAGTACTTC. Its protein is CASTPYPTGGDSYEQYF.

This clone was picked up one time. The chain combines TRBV27 with TRBJ2-2; D remains unclear. The CDR3 is made up of 13 amino acids. Per germline, CDR1 MNHEY and CDR2 SMNVEV (reference sequence). The V end lost 6 bases, the J end lost 1 base, and 6 bases lay between the germline ends. The CDR3 DNA reads as TGTGCCAGCAGGAATAGGAACACCGGGGAGCTGTTTTTT. Translated, it gives CASRNRNTGELFF.

This chain connects TRBV28 to TRBJ2-7; a weak D match, TRBD2 (6 bases). The CDR3 sequence is 15 residues long. CDR1 MDHEN and CDR2 SYDVKM come from the germline V gene. Trimming removed 6 bases at V and 0 bases at J, with 15 bases between. The CDR3 DNA reads as TGTGCCAGCAGCCTGGCGGGGAAGAGCTCCTACGAGCAGTACTTC. Its translation: CASSLAGKSSYEQYF.

The rearrangement uses TRBV6-1 and TRBJ1-1; D is undetermined. This CDR3 region has 12 residues. V was trimmed by 2 bases and J by 5 bases, leaving 6 bases between them. Germline values: CDR1 MNHNS, CDR2 SASEGT. The CDR3 sequence is CASSELMTEAFF. The CDR3 nucleotides read TGTGCCAGCAGTGAATTAATGACTGAAGCTTTCTTT.

The chain couples TRBV9 to TRBJ1-5, with D possibly being TRBD1 (6 bases). The CDR3 runs to 14 residues. Germline values: CDR1 SGDLS, CDR2 YYNGEE. V shed 4 bases and J shed 6 bases, with 14 bases lying between them. CDR3 region: CASSIGGGGQPQHF. The CDR3 coding sequence is TGTGCCAGCAGCATTGGGGGGGGCGGTCAGCCCCAGCATTTT.

The chain links TRBV19 to TRBJ2-3; TRBD2 matches at 8 bases. The CDR3 has 15 amino acids. J was trimmed by 2 bases and V by 5 bases; bases with no gene match: 6. Germline V gene sequence: CDR1 LNHDA, CDR2 SQIVND (reference sequence). As DNA, the CDR3 is TGTGCCAGTAGTTGGGGTAGCGGGAACACAGATACGCAGTATTTT. It encodes CASSWGSGNTDTQYF.

This chain uses TRBV9 with TRBJ2-1; 12 positions agree with TRBD2. The CDR3 is made up of 16 amino acids. Germline CDR1 is SGDLS and CDR2 is YYNGEE. J gave up 5 bases and V 4 bases, and 7 bases lay outside the gene matches. The CDR3 DNA reads as TGTGCCAGCAGCCTCCGGGGGACTAGCGGGCACAATGAGCAGTTCTTC. Encoded protein: CASSLRGTSGHNEQFF.

The J gene is TRBJ2-7, the V gene TRBV7-9; 8 nucleotides align to TRBD1. This CDR3 region has 15 residues. Trimming at V came to 1 base and at J to 1 base, leaving 3 bases not matched to a gene. CDR1 and CDR2 (germline): SEHNR, FQNEAQ (reference sequence). Here the CDR3 reads CASSLVGTGSYEQYF. As DNA, the CDR3 is TGTGCCAGCAGCTTAGTCGGGACAGGTTCCTACGAGCAGTACTTC.

The chain links TRBV25-1 to TRBJ2-5, with D maybe TRBD1 (5 bases). Per the germline V gene, CDR1 is MGHDK and CDR2 is SYGVNS. This CDR3 contains 15 residues. The V end lost 5 bases, the J end lost 5 bases, and 18 bases lay between the germline ends. CDR3 DNA: TGTGCCAGCAGTCCCCTGACGGGTAGACAGGAGACCCAGTACTTC. This translates into CASSPLTGRQETQYF.

This rearrangement joins TRBV19 to TRBJ2-7; 10 nucleotides agree with TRBD1. The germline CDR1 and CDR2 sequences are LNHDA and SQIVND (reference sequence). The J segment lost 3 bases and the V segment lost 6 bases, leaving 2 bases of the junction unmatched. The CDR3 has 13 amino acids. CDR3 bases: TGTGCCAGTAGGGGACAGGGGAACTACGAGCAGTACTTC. Translating it yields CASRGQGNYEQYF.

The chain has TRBV5-1 and TRBJ2-5; D not resolved. This CDR3 comprises 13 residues. Trimming pared 5 bases from V and 3 bases from J, leaving 11 bases between. CDR1 and CDR2 from the germline V gene are SGHRS and YFSETQ. The CDR3 region is CASSSLREETQYF. The CDR3 DNA reads as TGCGCCAGCAGTTCACTTCGGGAAGAGACCCAGTACTTC.

V gene TRBV6-5 combines with J gene TRBJ1-3; tentative D call: TRBD1 (5 bases). Trimming cost V 5 bases and J 2 bases, with 13 bases left between them. Germline values: CDR1 MNHEY, CDR2 SVGAGI. CDR3 length: 15 amino acids. For the CDR3, the DNA is TGTGCCAGCAGTCCCCCGGGGGGAACTGGAAACACCATATATTTT. Amino acid sequence: CASSPPGGTGNTIYF.

The CDR3 region has the DNA TGTGCCAGCAGTCAGACCGCTAGCGCATGGCCCAGGCGGTATTTT. This encodes CASSQTASAWPRRYF. The rearrangement links TRBV7-2 to TRBJ2-3; D possibly corresponds to TRBD2 (6 bases). The germline V gene has CDR1 SGHTA and CDR2 FQGNSA. CDR3 length: 15 residues. Trimming took off 6 bases at V and 14 bases at J, with 27 bases between the two ends. The variable domain in full, with the rest retrieved from reference TRBV7-2 and TRBJ2-3, is GAGVSQSPSNKVTEKGKDVELRCDPISGHTALYWYRQSLGQGLEFLIYFQGNSAPDKSGLPSDRFSAERTGGSVSTLTIQRTQQEDSAVYLCASSQTASAWPRRYFGPGTRLTVL.

V is TRBV19 and J is TRBJ2-1, with 8 bases fitting TRBD2. The germline V gene has CDR1 LNHDA and CDR2 SQIVND (reference sequence). The V segment lost 4 bases and the J segment 7 bases; nucleotides outside the gene matches: 9. This CDR3 is 15 amino acids long. This CDR3 is CASSTATGTRNEQFF. The CDR3 nucleotides are TGTGCCAGTAGTACGGCTACCGGGACTAGGAATGAGCAGTTCTTC.

CDR3 in amino acids: CASSPGTSGSTSTDTQYF. The CDR3 nucleotides are TGTGCCAGCAGCCCCGGGACTAGCGGGTCGACTAGCACAGATACGCAGTATTTT. V gene TRBV7-9 combines with J gene TRBJ2-3; 12 bases line up with TRBD2. This CDR3 contains 18 residues. Germline V CDR1 and CDR2: SEHNR, FQNEAQ (reference sequence). V was pared by 5 bases and J by 0 bases, with 9 bases of the junction left unmatched.

The V gene is TRBV28, the J gene TRBJ1-3, with 7 bases identical to TRBD1. The V gene's germline CDR1 is MDHEN and CDR2 SYDVKM. The CDR3 totals 15 residues. Trimming cost V 5 bases and J 4 bases; bases outside gene matches: 8. The CDR3 DNA reads TGTGCCAGCAGTACCGAGACAGGGAGAGGAAACACCATATATTTT. Amino acid sequence: CASSTETGRGNTIYF.

The V call is TRBV4-1, the J call TRBJ2-5; D unresolved. V was trimmed by 0 bases and J by 5 bases, leaving 7 bases between them. CDR1 and CDR2 from the germline V gene are MGHRA and YSYEKL. The CDR3 runs to 13 residues. The CDR3 here is CASSQEVGETQYF. The CDR3, as DNA: TGCGCCAGCAGCCAAGAGGTCGGGGAGACCCAGTACTTC.

This clone was detected only once. The chain uses TRBV5-4 and TRBJ2-7, with a possible D match to TRBD2 (6 bases). Germline V gives CDR1 SGHNT, CDR2 YYREEE (reference sequence). The CDR3 spans 15 residues. Trimming removed 4 bases at V and 5 bases at J, with 19 bases between. In DNA, the CDR3 is TGTGCCAGCAGCCCCCGCGTCGGGAGAATACACGAGCAGTACTTC. Residues: CASSPRVGRIHEQYF.

This clone has just one count. The chain is built from TRBV4-1 and TRBJ2-5; weak D call: TRBD2 (6 bases). V lost 6 bases, J lost 4 bases, and 6 bases lay in between. This CDR3 is 11 amino acids long. Germline CDR1 reads MGHRA; CDR2 reads YSYEKL. The CDR3 reads CASSSGETQYF. The CDR3 nucleotides read TGCGCCAGCAGTAGCGGAGAGACCCAGTACTTC.

The gene calls are TRBV2 and TRBJ2-5; 7 nucleotides agree with TRBD1. This CDR3 is built from 16 residues. From germline, CDR1 is SNHLY and CDR2 FYNNEI. V lost 6 bases, J lost 4 bases, and 14 bases stayed unmatched. For the CDR3, the DNA is TGTGCCAGCAGAGATAATCGACAGGGTAACCCAGAGACCCAGTACTTC. Its protein product is CASRDNRQGNPETQYF.

The rearrangement links TRBV14 to TRBJ2-7; 7 nucleotides agree with TRBD2. Germline CDR1 SGHDN, CDR2 FVKESK. The trim removed 0 bases at V and 2 bases at J, leaving 4 bases unmatched. The CDR3 totals 15 residues. The CDR3 coding sequence is TGTGCCAGCAGCCAAGACTCTAGCGGAACCTACGAGCAGTACTTC. Translating it yields CASSQDSSGTYEQYF.

The chain is built from TRBV5-1 and TRBJ2-5; 13 bases line up with TRBD2. Germline CDR1 reads SGHRS; CDR2 reads YFSETQ. J lost 5 bases, V lost 0 bases, and 4 bases had no gene match. The CDR3 length is 16 residues. For the CDR3, the DNA is TGCGCCAGCAGCTTGGAACTAGCGGGAGGGTTGGAGACCCAGTACTTC. Encoded protein: CASSLELAGGLETQYF.

The V call is TRBV30, the J call TRBJ2-3, with a weak D call TRBD1 (6 bases). V was trimmed by 2 bases and J by 2 bases, leaving 14 bases between them. Germline lookup yields CDR1 GTSNPN and CDR2 SVGIG (reference sequence). CDR3 length equals 15 residues. CDR3 DNA: TGTGCCTGGAGTACCGGACAGTCAATCACAGATACGCAGTATTTT. Protein: CAWSTGQSITDTQYF.

The rearrangement links TRBV29-1 to TRBJ1-1; D is undetermined. CDR3 length equals 10 residues. Looked up from germline, CDR1 is SQVTM and CDR2 is ANQGSEA. The V end was cut by 4 bases, the J end by 8 bases, with 8 bases between. CDR3 in DNA: TGCAGCGTTGTAGGGAGGGAAGCTTTCTTT. Residues: CSVVGREAFF.

The V call is TRBV5-1, the J call TRBJ2-7, with D hard to call. Trimming stripped 4 bases from V and 2 bases from J, with 16 bases between. The CDR3 consists of 15 residues. Germline V gene sequence: CDR1 SGHRS, CDR2 YFSETQ. The CDR3 here is CASSLGSGATYEQYF. The CDR3 nucleotides read TGCGCCAGCAGCCTGGGGTCAGGCGCCACCTACGAGCAGTACTTC.

This chain connects TRBV7-9 to TRBJ2-7; 9 positions agree with TRBD2. Germline V lookup: CDR1 SEHNR, CDR2 FQNEAQ (reference sequence). J lost 3 bases, V lost 4 bases, and 16 bases had no gene match. The CDR3 is 18 amino acids. The CDR3 coding sequence is TGTGCCAGCAGCTCCTTGGGTGCGGGAGGGGTTCGGGGCTACGAGCAGTACTTC. The encoded protein is CASSSLGAGGVRGYEQYF.